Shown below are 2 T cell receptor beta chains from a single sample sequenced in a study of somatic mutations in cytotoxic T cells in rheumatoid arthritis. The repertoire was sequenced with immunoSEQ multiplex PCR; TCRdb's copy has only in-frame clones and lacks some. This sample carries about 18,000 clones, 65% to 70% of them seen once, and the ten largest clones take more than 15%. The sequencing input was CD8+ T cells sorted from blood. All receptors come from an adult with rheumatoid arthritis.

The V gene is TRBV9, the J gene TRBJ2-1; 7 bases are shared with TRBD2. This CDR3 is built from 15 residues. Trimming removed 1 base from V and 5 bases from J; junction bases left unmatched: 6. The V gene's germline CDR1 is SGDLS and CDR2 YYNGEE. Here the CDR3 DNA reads TGTGCCAGCAGCGTACTTCGCGGGGGTAACAATGAGCAGTTCTTC. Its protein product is CASSVLRGGNNEQFF.

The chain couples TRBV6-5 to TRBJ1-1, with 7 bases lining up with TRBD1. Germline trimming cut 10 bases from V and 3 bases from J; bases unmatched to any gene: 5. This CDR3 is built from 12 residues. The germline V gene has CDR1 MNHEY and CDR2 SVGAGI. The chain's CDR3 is CATGTDYTEAFF. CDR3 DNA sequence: TGTGCCACAGGGACAGACTACACTGAAGCTTTCTTT.